The 11 T cell receptor beta chains given below trace back to one sample, sequenced in a study of T cells in Graves' hyperthyroidism and ophthalmopathy. TCR beta CDR3 regions were amplified from RNA. An initial round of RT-PCR targeting the TCR CDR3 relied on the HTBI primer set. TCRdb passed the multiplex PCR reads through MiXCR, listing each CDR3 protein once. Of a few hundred thousand distinct CDR3 sequences listed, about 16% are singletons. Sequenced sample: blood. The receptors originated from a woman aged 30 to 39 with Graves' hyperthyroidism.

This clonotype was seen ten or more times. This chain connects TRBV28 to TRBJ1-1, with 8 bases aligning to TRBD1. Germline V gives CDR1 MDHEN, CDR2 SYDVKM. This CDR3 contains 15 residues. J gave up 1 base and V 5 bases, and 6 bases lay outside the gene matches. The CDR3 DNA sequence: TGTGCCAGCAGTCCGGAGGACAGGGCGAACACTGAAGCTTTCTTT. Amino acid sequence: CASSPEDRANTEAFF.

V and J are TRBV12-3 or TRBV12-4 and TRBJ2-7; 12 bases fit TRBD2. J lost 8 bases, V lost 6 bases, and 5 bases had no gene match. CDR3 size: 13 residues. DNA of the CDR3: TGTGCCAGCAGGACTAGCGGGAGTTACCAGCAGTACTTC. Protein: CASRTSGSYQQYF.

The rearrangement joins TRBV28 to TRBJ2-1, with 7 positions matching TRBD2. Germline trimming cut 7 bases from V and 5 bases from J; bases unmatched to any gene: 11. The germline CDR1 and CDR2 sequences are MDHEN and SYDVKM. This CDR3 has 15 amino acids. The CDR3 DNA is TGTGCCAGCACCCACCATGGGGCGGGGGACAATGAGCAGTTCTTC. Protein: CASTHHGAGDNEQFF. Looking up the rest from reference TRBV28 and TRBJ2-1 gives the full variable domain: DVKVTQSSRYLVKRTGEKVFLECVQDMDHENMFWYRQDPGLGLRLIYFSYDVKMKEKGDIPEGYSVSREKKERFSLILESASTNQTSMYLCASTHHGAGDNEQFFGPGTRLTVL.

V and J are TRBV4-1 and TRBJ2-7; TRBD1 aligns across 11 bases. The junction had 5 bases not matched to a gene; V was cut back by 1 base and J by 3 bases. The CDR3 is made up of 16 amino acids. Germline-derived CDR1 and CDR2 are MGHRA and YSYEKL. The CDR3, as DNA: TGCGCCAGCAGCCAAGGGGAGGGACAGGGGGTCTACGAGCAGTACTTC. It specifies CASSQGEGQGVYEQYF.

The chain joins TRBV20-1 to TRBJ2-5; 11 nucleotides line up with TRBD2. Looked up from germline, CDR1 is DFQATT and CDR2 is SNEGSKA (reference sequence). J lost 6 bases, V lost 0 bases, and 9 bases had no gene match. There are 16 residues in the CDR3. CDR3 bases: TGCAGTGCTAGAGAATCTAGCGGGAGGTCCTTTAAGACCCAGTACTTC. Its protein product is CSARESSGRSFKTQYF.

This clonotype appeared many times. The rearrangement uses TRBV11-3 and TRBJ2-1; the match to TRBD1 covers 10 bases. Per germline, CDR1 SGHNT and CDR2 YENEEA. The CDR3 runs 17 residues. The junction had 12 bases not matched to a gene; V was cut back by 4 bases and J by 6 bases. The CDR3 spells CASSSAGTGVLGNEQFF. The CDR3 DNA reads TGTGCCAGCAGCTCCGCCGGGACAGGGGTACTGGGCAATGAGCAGTTCTTC. The full variable domain, completed using reference TRBV11-3 and TRBJ2-1, is EAGVVQSPRYKIIEKKQPVAFWCNPISGHNTLYWYLQNLGQGPELLIRYENEEAVDDSQLPKDRFSAERLKGVDSTLKIQPAELGDSAVYLCASSSAGTGVLGNEQFFGPGTRLTVL.

This clonotype was seen a few times. The V gene is TRBV5-1, the J gene TRBJ1-2; no firm D call. V was cut by 0 bases and J by 3 bases, with 12 bases left in between. The CDR3 runs to 15 residues. From germline, CDR1 is SGHRS and CDR2 YFSETQ. The CDR3 bases are TGCGCCAGCAGCTTGGCGACCGGAGGATACTATGGCTACACCTTC. Its protein product is CASSLATGGYYGYTF.

This chain joins TRBV9 and TRBJ2-3, with 9 bases fitting TRBD2. CDR1 and CDR2 from the germline V gene are SGDLS and YYNGEE. The V and J ends lost 3 bases and 5 bases, in that order; junction bases with no gene match: 7. This CDR3 is 15 amino acids long. CDR3 bases: TGTGCCAGCAGCGGGACTAGCGAGGAAGTAGATACGCAGTATTTT. Translated, it gives CASSGTSEEVDTQYF.

This clonotype was counted at least ten times. This chain uses TRBV20-1 with TRBJ2-1; D unresolved. CDR1 and CDR2 (germline): DFQATT, SNEGSKA (reference sequence). V was shortened by 3 bases and J by 5 bases, with 11 bases between the two germline ends. The CDR3 runs to 13 residues. The CDR3 DNA reads TGCAGTGCTAGCCCCGGGCAGAACAATGAGCAGTTCTTC. It encodes CSASPGQNNEQFF.

This clonotype appeared many times. The V call is TRBV27, the J call TRBJ2-1; no clear D gene. V was pared by 3 bases and J by 6 bases, with 9 bases between. Germline values: CDR1 MNHEY, CDR2 SMNVEV (reference sequence). The CDR3 is 13 residues long. Here the CDR3 reads CASSFHVTNEQFF. The CDR3 DNA reads as TGTGCCAGCAGTTTCCACGTTACCAATGAGCAGTTCTTC.

Remarks on this clonotype: Since a much larger clone is just one base distant, this may be a read error. The chain combines TRBV12-3 or TRBV12-4 with TRBJ2-7; 8 nucleotides align to TRBD2. Trimming took 5 bases from V and 6 from J; bases not matched to a gene: 9. The CDR3 covers 14 residues. DNA of the CDR3: TGTGCCAGCAGTCTGTCGGGACTAGTATCCGAGCAGTACTTC. Translating gives CASSLSGLVSEQYF.